This entry features one T cell receptor beta chain sequence. Its binding antigen is unknown. Base qualities are not recorded, but no much larger clone differs from it by a single base. The data were obtained in a study of chemoradiotherapy in HPV16-positive cancers (dated by TCRdb to between 2021 and 2022). Concerning the study at large: Candidate HPV-specific T-cell clones and common TCR motifs were defined by functional T-cell assays performed on cells from two HPV16-positive patients. The study set out to ask whether T-cell immunity against the HPV oncoproteins E6 and E7 changes over the course of chemoradiotherapy and whether that immunity affects survival. TCR repertoires from over 80 patients with HPV-related cancers were then used to track the candidate HPV-specific TCRs and motifs. Points the paper makes about the study in general: Improved recurrence-free survival in HPV16-positive patients was associated with expansion of HPV-responsive T cells during chemoradiotherapy. The survival association was reported for HPV16-positive patients, and the functional definition of HPV-specific T cells was derived from only a couple of HPV16-positive patients. Expansion of candidate HPV-specific clones and E7-related TCR motifs was observed in the tumor microenvironment during treatment, whereas no such expansion was observed for non-HPV-specific T cells.

The library was produced with the immunoSEQ multiplex PCR assay. TCRdb took this table from immuneACCESS and kept in-frame rearrangements with V and J called. Such tables lack part of the clones; where checked against another copy, unresolved V genes explain under half of the gap, and the rest is unexplained. The sample includes fewer than 2,000 clones, with roughly four fifths observed a single time. Around 10% of the sample lies in the top ten. Taken from cysteine to phenylalanine, the CDR3 has 15 residues. Solely the CDR3 DNA is kept, with 45 bases framed from the first base. From the germline V gene, CDR1 is MGHRA and CDR2 is YSYEKL. At the junction V is shortened by 3 bases and J by 7 bases; bases outside the gene matches: 11. Repertoires were sampled repeatedly over the course of chemoradiotherapy so that clonal expansion in the tumor microenvironment could be followed.

This receptor chain uses TRBV4-1 and TRBJ1-2; a stretch of 7 junction bases matches TRBD1. This sequence originates from a human donor with HPV-associated anogenital cancer. The sample was tumor tissue, taken from a patient who underwent chemoradiotherapy. The CDR3 sequence is CASSHFTGAAGGYTF. The bases read TGCGCCAGCAGCCACTTCACAGGGGCTGCAGGTGGCTACACCTTC.